The clone carrying this TCR beta chain was picked up a small number of times. No antigen is known for it. The sample is drawn from a study of post-analysis software for immune sequencing data. General observations from the study: F measure clustering grouped samples strongly by preparation batch. TRBV segments more frequent in patients than in controls numbered about five and included TRBV5-6, TRBV5-1 and TRBV20-1. There was significantly lower normalized Chao1 diversity in multiple sclerosis patients than in controls.

This CDR3 comprises 14 residues. V lost 2 bases and J lost 7; bases outside the gene matches: 4. The germline gives CDR1 MNHEY, CDR2 SMNVEV (reference sequence). Prepared TCR beta cDNA libraries contained unique molecular identifiers. Starting from around 1 to 10 million T cells, the study yielded 460,000 or so cDNA molecules. TCRdb re-derived calls from the PCR reads in MiXCR, one entry per CDR3 protein. The sample has 400,000 to 500,000 distinct CDR3 sequences; about 39% are singletons. Sequenced input: blood. V is TRBV27 and J is TRBJ2-1; 8 bases fit TRBD2. The receptor was isolated from a girl aged 2 to 9 with multiple sclerosis. The CDR3: CASSLSGGSNEQFF. The CDR3 DNA sequence: TGTGCCAGCAGTTTAAGCGGGGGATCAAATGAGCAGTTCTTC.